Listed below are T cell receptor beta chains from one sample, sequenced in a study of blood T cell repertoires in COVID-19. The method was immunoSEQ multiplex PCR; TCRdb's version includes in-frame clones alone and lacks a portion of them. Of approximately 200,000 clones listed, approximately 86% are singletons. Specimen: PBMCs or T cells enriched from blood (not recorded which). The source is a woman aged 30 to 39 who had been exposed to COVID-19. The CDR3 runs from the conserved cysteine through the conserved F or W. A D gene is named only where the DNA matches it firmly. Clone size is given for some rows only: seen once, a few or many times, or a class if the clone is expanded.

DNA: TGTGCCAGCAGCCATACATACATGCCCGGGGAGCTGTTTTTT
CDR3: CASSHTYMPGELFF
D: .
size: .
J: TRBJ2-2
V: TRBV3-1/TRBV3-2

DNA: TGTGCCAGCAGCTACGGTCCCGAGATCTCTGGAAACACCATATATTTT
CDR3: CASSYGPEISGNTIYF
D: .
size: .
J: TRBJ1-3
V: TRBV5-4

DNA: TGTGCCAGCAGCTATAGCGGGGGGGCCTACGAGCAGTACTTC
CDR3: CASSYSGGAYEQYF
D: TRBD2
size: .
J: TRBJ2-7
V: TRBV5-4

DNA: TGTGCCAGTAGTATAACGGGGGGGACCGGGGAGCTGTTTTTT
CDR3: CASSITGGTGELFF
D: TRBD2
size: .
J: TRBJ2-2
V: TRBV19

DNA: TGTGCCAGCAGGCCACTAGCGGGGTTAAGCACAGATACGCAGTATTTT
CDR3: CASRPLAGLSTDTQYF
D: TRBD2
size: once
J: TRBJ2-3
V: TRBV2

DNA: TGTGCCAGCAGCCTTCAGGGTTTAGCCAAAAACATTCAGTACTTC
CDR3: CASSLQGLAKNIQYF
D: .
size: once
J: TRBJ2-4
V: TRBV11-2

DNA: TGTGCCACTCCGGGACACCCTTTATCCCGCTCTTACGAGCAGTACTTC
CDR3: CATPGHPLSRSYEQYF
D: .
size: .
J: TRBJ2-7
V: TRBV24-1

DNA: TGTGCCAGCACCCCCTTCGGGGTGGGGGCGGGAGATACGCAGTATTTT
CDR3: CASTPFGVGAGDTQYF
D: .
size: .
J: TRBJ2-3
V: TRBV7-8

DNA: TGTGCCACCAGCAGAGACCCGAGGGGCAATCAGCCCCAGCATTTT
CDR3: CATSRDPRGNQPQHF
D: .
size: .
J: TRBJ1-5
V: TRBV15

DNA: TGTGCCAGCAGCGTGGGCAGGGTTTCAGATACGCAGTATTTT
CDR3: CASSVGRVSDTQYF
D: .
size: .
J: TRBJ2-3
V: TRBV9

DNA: TGTGCCAGCAGACCAACAGGCGACCCCAATCAGCCCCAGCATTTT
CDR3: CASRPTGDPNQPQHF
D: .
size: .
J: TRBJ1-5
V: TRBV6-5

DNA: TGTGCCAGCAGGAACGGACAGGGTGTCTATGGCTACACCTTC
CDR3: CASRNGQGVYGYTF
D: TRBD1
size: .
J: TRBJ1-2
V: TRBV6-5

DNA: TGTGCCAGCAAAGGGGACAGGGTCAGGCAAGAGACCCAGTACTTC
CDR3: CASKGDRVRQETQYF
D: TRBD1
size: .
J: TRBJ2-5
V: TRBV2

DNA: TGTGCCAGCAGCCCCAGGACAGGGCCGTACGAGCAGTACTTC
CDR3: CASSPRTGPYEQYF
D: TRBD1
size: .
J: TRBJ2-7
V: TRBV5-4

DNA: TGCGCCAGCAGCTTGGGGGACAGGGGCGTTACTGGAAACACCATATATTTT
CDR3: CASSLGDRGVTGNTIYF
D: TRBD1
size: .
J: TRBJ1-3
V: TRBV5-1

DNA: TGTGCCAGCAGTATCGACAGGACTCCCGGGGATTCAGATACGCAGTATTTT
CDR3: CASSIDRTPGDSDTQYF
D: .
size: .
J: TRBJ2-3
V: TRBV27

DNA: TGTGCCATCAGTGACAGCGAGAACACTGAAGCTTTCTTT
CDR3: CAISDSENTEAFF
D: .
size: .
J: TRBJ1-1
V: TRBV10-3

DNA: TGTGCCACCAGTGACCGTACGCAGTATTTT
CDR3: CATSDRTQYF
D: .
size: .
J: TRBJ2-3
V: TRBV24-1

DNA: TGCGCCAGCAGCCCGACAGGGAGCGTTCAGCCCCAGCATTTT
CDR3: CASSPTGSVQPQHF
D: TRBD1
size: once
J: TRBJ1-5
V: TRBV5-1

DNA: TGTGCCAGTAGTATATCGAGCGCCGTCCGCCCCTACAATGAGCAGTTCTTC
CDR3: CASSISSAVRPYNEQFF
D: .
size: once
J: TRBJ2-1
V: TRBV19

DNA: TGTGCCAGTAGTATGGGGACAGTTGGAAACACCATATATTTT
CDR3: CASSMGTVGNTIYF
D: TRBD1
size: .
J: TRBJ1-3
V: TRBV19

DNA: TGTGCCAGTAGACAATCTAGCGGGGGGAACACCGGGGAGCTGTTTTTT
CDR3: CASRQSSGGNTGELFF
D: TRBD2
size: once
J: TRBJ2-2
V: TRBV19

DNA: TGTGCCAGCCTGGGGGGAGGTAAGGATACGCAGTATTTT
CDR3: CASLGGGKDTQYF
D: .
size: once
J: TRBJ2-3
V: TRBV6-6

DNA: TGCAGCGCCGGGACTAGCGGAACCTACGAGCAGTACTTC
CDR3: CSAGTSGTYEQYF
D: TRBD2
size: .
J: TRBJ2-7
V: TRBV29-1

DNA: TGTGCCAGCAGCTATATAACAGAGGACTACTCTGGAAACACCATATATTTT
CDR3: CASSYITEDYSGNTIYF
D: .
size: .
J: TRBJ1-3
V: TRBV11-2

DNA: TGCGCCAGCAGCTTACCGACTTCGGAGGCTGAAGCTTTCTTT
CDR3: CASSLPTSEAEAFF
D: .
size: .
J: TRBJ1-1
V: TRBV5-1

DNA: TGTGCCAGCAGCCGAGGGGGCGGGGACGAGCAGTACTTC
CDR3: CASSRGGGDEQYF
D: .
size: .
J: TRBJ2-7
V: TRBV9

DNA: TGTGCCAGTAGTATAGGGACGTTGGGGCAGAACACTGAAGCTTTCTTT
CDR3: CASSIGTLGQNTEAFF
D: .
size: .
J: TRBJ1-1
V: TRBV19

DNA: TGTGCCACCTCGAGGGGGCAGAATAATTCACCCCTCCACTTT
CDR3: CATSRGQNNSPLHF
D: TRBD1
size: few
J: TRBJ1-6
V: TRBV19

DNA: TGTGCCAGCAGCTTGGCGGGAGGGGCCGTGGGCTACACCTTC
CDR3: CASSLAGGAVGYTF
D: .
size: .
J: TRBJ1-2
V: TRBV5-6

DNA: TGTGCCTGGAGCCATACATCTGGAAACACCATATATTTT
CDR3: CAWSHTSGNTIYF
D: .
size: .
J: TRBJ1-3
V: TRBV30

DNA: TGTGCCAGCAGCGACTACAATCAGCCCCAGCATTTT
CDR3: CASSDYNQPQHF
D: .
size: .
J: TRBJ1-5
V: TRBV27

DNA: TGTGCCAGCAGTTTTTCGGGGTCTGAAGCTTTCTTT
CDR3: CASSFSGSEAFF
D: .
size: .
J: TRBJ1-1
V: TRBV12-3/TRBV12-4

DNA: TGCGCCAGCAGCTTGGAGCAGGAATTCTCCTACGAGCAGTACTTC
CDR3: CASSLEQEFSYEQYF
D: .
size: few
J: TRBJ2-7
V: TRBV5-1

DNA: TGTGCCATCAAGGCAGCCGGGATTCGGACTGAAGCTTTCTTT
CDR3: CAIKAAGIRTEAFF
D: .
size: once
J: TRBJ1-1
V: TRBV10-3

DNA: TGTGCCAGCAGTGGCCAAACGAACACCGGGGAGCTGTTTTTT
CDR3: CASSGQTNTGELFF
D: .
size: .
J: TRBJ2-2
V: TRBV9

DNA: TGTGCCAGTAGTACCGGGGGGGACAATGAGCAGTTCTTC
CDR3: CASSTGGDNEQFF
D: TRBD2
size: few
J: TRBJ2-1
V: TRBV19

DNA: TGTGCCAGCAGCGGATCCGGGAGGACTGGAAACACCATATATTTT
CDR3: CASSGSGRTGNTIYF
D: .
size: .
J: TRBJ1-3
V: TRBV9

DNA: TGTGCAAGTCGCTTAGATAGCGGGGGAGGGCGACGTGAGCAGTTCTTC
CDR3: CASRLDSGGGRREQFF
D: .
size: .
J: TRBJ2-1
V: TRBV12-2

DNA: TGTGCCAGCACCCGTCCCGGGGAGCTGTTTTTT
CDR3: CASTRPGELFF
D: .
size: once
J: TRBJ2-2
V: TRBV6-5

DNA: TGTGCCAGCAGTCCTTCGAAGGGGATCGAGCAGTACTTC
CDR3: CASSPSKGIEQYF
D: .
size: .
J: TRBJ2-7
V: TRBV12-3/TRBV12-4

DNA: TGTGCCAGCAGACAGGTCGCTGATGGCTACACCTTC
CDR3: CASRQVADGYTF
D: .
size: .
J: TRBJ1-2
V: TRBV2

DNA: TGTGCCAGCTCACCACCAAGCGGACAGGGGAACTACGAGCAGTACTTC
CDR3: CASSPPSGQGNYEQYF
D: TRBD1
size: .
J: TRBJ2-7
V: TRBV18

DNA: TGTGCCTGCACGGGACTAGCGGATCAAGAGACCCAGTACTTC
CDR3: CACTGLADQETQYF
D: TRBD2
size: .
J: TRBJ2-5
V: TRBV30

DNA: TGTGCCAGCAGCCTCGGGGGGCAAATGAATAGCAATCAGCCCCAGCATTTT
CDR3: CASSLGGQMNSNQPQHF
D: .
size: .
J: TRBJ1-5
V: TRBV3-1/TRBV3-2

DNA: TGCAGCGTTGATCCCCGACAGGGGTTTGGCACAGATACGCAGTATTTT
CDR3: CSVDPRQGFGTDTQYF
D: TRBD1
size: .
J: TRBJ2-3
V: TRBV29-1

DNA: TGTGCCAGCAGTGTCAACAGGGCCAATCAGCCCCAGCATTTT
CDR3: CASSVNRANQPQHF
D: .
size: .
J: TRBJ1-5
V: TRBV27

DNA: TGTGCCAGCAGCGTGGGACTAGCGGGCAAACATAATGAGCAGTTCTTC
CDR3: CASSVGLAGKHNEQFF
D: TRBD2
size: .
J: TRBJ2-1
V: TRBV11-2

DNA: TGTGCCAGCAGCTTAGAGGACAGGGGGTCATACGAGCAGTACTTC
CDR3: CASSLEDRGSYEQYF
D: TRBD1
size: .
J: TRBJ2-7
V: TRBV11-3

DNA: TGTGCCAGCAGCTTGGGACAGGGGGCCACCGGGGAGCTGTTTTTT
CDR3: CASSLGQGATGELFF
D: TRBD1
size: .
J: TRBJ2-2
V: TRBV7-3

DNA: TGTGCCAGCAGTGAGCAGGCTTCAAACTATGGCTACACCTTC
CDR3: CASSEQASNYGYTF
D: .
size: .
J: TRBJ1-2
V: TRBV2